The source of this T cell receptor (beta chain) is a study of cytomegalovirus exposure and HLA in healthy donors. Study-wide findings and caveats: Most TCR sequences showed up rarely, but some public TCRs showed up in many donors. Judged likely to be a sequencing artifact was a cluster of highly shared sequence variants. V- and J-gene trimming of TCR beta was linked (in a later analysis) to a missense DCLRE1C variant.

Amplification used 60 Vbeta primers and 13 Jbeta primers. The authors' processing: In a later analysis, some 80 million unique TCR beta chains included roughly 11 million shared by two or more donors. Here immunoSEQ multiplex PCR was the method, and the copy in TCRdb shows in-frame clones only, minus some. V and J calls plus clone size are reproduced from that table; the DNA served to infer D and trimming. The sample holds 100,000 to 150,000 clones. As concerns this clone: The antigen remains undetermined.

V lost 4 bases to trimming and J lost 4 bases; unmatched junction nucleotides: 9. This CDR3 is 16 amino acids long. From germline, CDR1 is MNHEY and CDR2 SMNVEV (reference sequence). This TCR derives from a man aged 25-45 years in good health and CMV-seronegative. The J gene is TRBJ2-2, the V gene TRBV27; 7 positions agree with TRBD1. Sample: PBMCs. In DNA, the CDR3 is TGTGCCAGCAGTTCGAACAGGGGTACGGGCACCGGGGAGCTGTTTTTT. Translated, it gives CASSSNRGTGTGELFF.